This TCR beta chain was profiled in a study of T cells in Graves' hyperthyroidism and ophthalmopathy. This clonotype was observed many times. TCR beta CDR3 regions were amplified from RNA transcripts. HTBI primers were employed in a first-round RT-PCR of the TCR CDR3. MiXCR, run by TCRdb on the multiplex PCR reads, gives a single entry per CDR3 protein. The sample has roughly 700,000 distinct CDR3 sequences, about 18% seen once. V shed 2 bases and J shed 5 bases, with 9 bases lying between them. The CDR3 runs 13 residues. Germline-derived CDR1 and CDR2 are LGHDT and YNNKEL (reference sequence). The receptor was isolated from a man over 45 with Graves' hyperthyroidism. What was sequenced was blood. The J gene is TRBJ1-1, the V gene TRBV3-1, with D possibly TRBD1 on 6 matching bases. CDR3 nucleotides: TGTGCCAGCAGCCAAACAACAGGGACTGAAGCTTTCTTT. This translates into CASSQTTGTEAFF.